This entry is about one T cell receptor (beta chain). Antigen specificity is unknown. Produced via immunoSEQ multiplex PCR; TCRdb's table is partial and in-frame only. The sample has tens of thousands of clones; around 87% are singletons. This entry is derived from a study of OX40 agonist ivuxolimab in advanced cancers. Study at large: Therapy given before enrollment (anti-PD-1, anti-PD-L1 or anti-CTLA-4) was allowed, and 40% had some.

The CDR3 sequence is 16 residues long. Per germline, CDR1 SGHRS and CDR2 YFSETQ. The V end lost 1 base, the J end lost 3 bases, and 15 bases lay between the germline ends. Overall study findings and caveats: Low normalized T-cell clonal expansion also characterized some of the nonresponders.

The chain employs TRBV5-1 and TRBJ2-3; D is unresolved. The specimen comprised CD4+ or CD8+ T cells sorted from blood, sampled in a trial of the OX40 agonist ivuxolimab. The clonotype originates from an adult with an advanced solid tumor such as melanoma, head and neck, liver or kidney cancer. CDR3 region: CASSLNGPRLTDTQYF. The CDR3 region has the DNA TGCGCCAGCAGCTTGAACGGACCCCGGCTTACAGATACGCAGTATTTT.